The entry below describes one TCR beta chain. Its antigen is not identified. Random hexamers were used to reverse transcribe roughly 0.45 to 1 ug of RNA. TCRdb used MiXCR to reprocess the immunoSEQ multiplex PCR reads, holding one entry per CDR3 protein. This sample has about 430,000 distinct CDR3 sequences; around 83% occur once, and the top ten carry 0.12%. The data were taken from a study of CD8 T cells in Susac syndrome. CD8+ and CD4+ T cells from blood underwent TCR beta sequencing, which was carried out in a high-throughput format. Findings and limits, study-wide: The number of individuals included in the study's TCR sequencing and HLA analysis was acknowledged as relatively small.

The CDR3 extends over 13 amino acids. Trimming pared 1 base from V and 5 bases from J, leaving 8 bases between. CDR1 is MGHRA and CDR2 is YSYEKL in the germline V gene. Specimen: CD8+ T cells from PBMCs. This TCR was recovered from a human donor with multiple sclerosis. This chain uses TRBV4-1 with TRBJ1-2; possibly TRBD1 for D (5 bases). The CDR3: CASSQGPGYGYTF. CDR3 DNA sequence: TGCGCCAGCAGCCAAGGCCCAGGGTATGGCTACACCTTC.